The 21 T cell receptor beta chains below all came from one sample that was sequenced in a study of blood T cell repertoires in COVID-19. Only in-frame clones appear in the TCRdb table, and some are missing; sequencing was by immunoSEQ multiplex PCR. The repertoire holds about 310,000 clones, roughly 86% seen once, with 1% to 1.5% in the top ten. The source material was peripheral blood. The source of these receptors is a man aged 65-85 years with acute or convalescent COVID-19.

This clone was seen just once. The rearrangement joins TRBV5-4 to TRBJ2-1; 11 positions match TRBD2. Germline CDR1 is SGHNT and CDR2 is YYREEE (reference sequence). With V trimmed by 1 base and J by 7 bases, 4 bases remained unmatched. The CDR3 has 15 amino acids. The CDR3, as DNA: TGTGCCAGCAGCTTGACTAGCGGGAGAGTTAATGAGCAGTTCTTC. Protein: CASSLTSGRVNEQFF.

Written as DNA, the CDR3 is TGTGGGGGACACAAGAACACTGAAGCTTTCTTT. Residues: CGGHKNTEAFF. This sequence joins TRBV7-3 and TRBJ1-1; a weak D match, TRBD1 (6 bases). The CDR3 loop spans 11 amino acids. Per germline, CDR1 SGHTA and CDR2 FQGTGA.

Points on this clone: This sample includes further DNA sequences coding for the same CDR3. The V and J genes are TRBV9 and TRBJ2-7; 10 bases are a match to TRBD1. The CDR3 extends over 15 amino acids. V shed 0 bases and J 3 bases; nucleotides not matched to a gene: 3. Germline V CDR1 and CDR2: SGDLS, YYNGEE. CDR3 sequence: CASSVGGTGDYEQYF. DNA for the CDR3: TGTGCCAGCAGCGTAGGAGGGACAGGGGACTACGAGCAGTACTTC.

The J gene is TRBJ2-1, the V gene TRBV6-2 or TRBV6-3; the D is unclear. V was shortened by 2 bases and J by 7 bases, with 6 bases between the two germline ends. The CDR3 extends over 12 amino acids. Germline V lookup: CDR1 MNHEY, CDR2 SVGEGT. This chain's CDR3 is CASSYPANEQFF. CDR3 coding DNA: TGTGCCAGCAGTTACCCCGCGAATGAGCAGTTCTTC.

The rearrangement links TRBV6-6 to TRBJ1-2; 8 positions match TRBD1. CDR3 length equals 15 residues. The V segment lost 5 bases and the J segment 0 bases; nucleotides outside the gene matches: 5. Germline V gene data show CDR1 as MNHNY and CDR2 as SVGAGI (reference sequence). CDR3 protein: CASSSRQGTNYGYTF. The DNA for the CDR3 is TGTGCCAGCAGTAGCAGACAGGGGACTAACTATGGCTACACCTTC.

The V and J genes are TRBV30 and TRBJ2-2; 10 bases match TRBD2. Germline CDR1 is GTSNPN and CDR2 is SVGIG (reference sequence). The CDR3 sequence is 14 residues long. CDR3 in amino acids: CAATRTSGTGELFF. In DNA, the CDR3 is TGTGCTGCGACGAGGACTAGCGGCACCGGGGAGCTGTTTTTT.

The chain recombines TRBV5-1 with TRBJ2-5; TRBD1 agrees at 9 bases. This CDR3 region has 16 residues. V shed 4 bases and J 2 bases; nucleotides not matched to a gene: 9. CDR1 is SGHRS, CDR2 YFSETQ, per germline. The CDR3 sequence is CASSSRDRVGQETQYF. As DNA, the CDR3 is TGCGCCAGCAGCAGCCGGGACAGGGTTGGTCAAGAGACCCAGTACTTC. Combining the CDR3 with reference TRBV5-1 and TRBJ2-5 gives the whole variable domain KAGVTQTPRYLIKTRGQQVTLSCSPISGHRSVSWYQQTPGQGLQFLFEYFSETQRNKGNFPGRFSGRQFSNSRSEMNVSTLELGDSALYLCASSSRDRVGQETQYFGPGTRLLVL.

This clone was counted between two and nine times. The chain has TRBV20-1 and TRBJ2-1; D may be TRBD2 (6 bases). Deletions cut 2 bases from V and 7 bases from J, with 6 bases between. The CDR3 length is 11 residues. In germline, CDR1 is DFQATT, CDR2 SNEGSKA (reference sequence). CDR3 loop: CSARRGNEQFF. As DNA, the CDR3 is TGCAGTGCTAGACGGGGGAATGAGCAGTTCTTC.

V and J are TRBV7-9 and TRBJ1-1; TRBD1 matches at 7 bases. Germline V gene data show CDR1 as SEHNR and CDR2 as FQNEAQ (reference sequence). The CDR3 is 14 amino acids. Trimming cost V 5 bases and J 0 bases; bases outside gene matches: 3. In DNA form, the CDR3 reads TGTGCCAGCAGCCAGGGACAGATGAACACTGAAGCTTTCTTT. Translated: CASSQGQMNTEAFF.

CDR3 nucleotide sequence: TGTGCCAGCAGCTCCCTCGGACTAGCGGGGCTCAATGAGCAGTTCTTC. Amino acid sequence: CASSSLGLAGLNEQFF. The chain uses TRBV7-2 and TRBJ2-1; TRBD2 matches at 12 bases. This CDR3 comprises 16 residues. Germline V gene data show CDR1 as SGHTA and CDR2 as FQGNSA. V lost 4 bases and J lost 6; bases outside the gene matches: 7.

The chain is built from TRBV27 and TRBJ1-1; possible D gene TRBD1, 6 bases. Germline values: CDR1 MNHEY, CDR2 SMNVEV (reference sequence). The CDR3 extends over 14 amino acids. V dropped 2 bases and J dropped 5 bases, with 12 bases sitting between them. The CDR3 nucleotides read TGTGCCAGCAGTTTAATACACCAGGGGACTGAAGCTTTCTTT. It encodes CASSLIHQGTEAFF.

V gene TRBV28 combines with J gene TRBJ1-5; TRBD1 agrees at 8 bases. Germline-derived CDR1 and CDR2 are MDHEN and SYDVKM. J lost 0 bases, V lost 6 bases, and 13 bases had no gene match. CDR3 size: 18 residues. The DNA of the CDR3 is TGTGCCAGCAGCCGTCGGACAGGGCTGGGAAATAGCAATCAGCCCCAGCATTTT. Translated: CASSRRTGLGNSNQPQHF.

CDR3 bases: TGTGCCAGTAGTATAGGGGGCAGGGGGCGCGGCGAGACCCAGTACTTC. Translation: CASSIGGRGRGETQYF. The chain carries TRBV19 and TRBJ2-5, with 8 positions matching TRBD1. Trimming at V came to 1 base and at J to 5 bases, leaving 9 bases not matched to a gene. The germline CDR1 and CDR2 sequences are LNHDA and SQIVND (reference sequence). The CDR3 extends over 16 amino acids.

This sequence joins TRBV10-1 and TRBJ2-1; D possibly corresponds to TRBD2 (5 bases). The CDR3 is made up of 12 amino acids. Between the trimmed V and J ends, which lost 4 bases and 10 bases, there was a span of 11 bases. Germline values: CDR1 WNHNN, CDR2 SYGVQD (reference sequence). The CDR3 protein is CASSVRASEQFF. The CDR3 coding sequence is TGCGCCAGCAGTGTGAGGGCATCCGAGCAGTTCTTC.

The chain has TRBV6-2 or TRBV6-3 and TRBJ1-5; D is undetermined. Trimming cost V 2 bases and J 0 bases, with 17 bases left between them. CDR3 length: 18 residues. Germline V CDR1 and CDR2: MNHEY, SVGEGT. The CDR3 DNA sequence: TGTGCCAGCAGTTACGCGGGGTGGAATATAAATAGCAATCAGCCCCAGCATTTT. Its translation: CASSYAGWNINSNQPQHF.

CDR3 DNA: TGTGCCAGCAGCGTAGCTCTAGGACAAAGCGGGGAGCTGTTTTTT. Translating gives CASSVALGQSGELFF. This chain uses TRBV9 with TRBJ2-2; maybe TRBD1 (5 bases). The V end was cut by 0 bases, the J end by 7 bases, with 13 bases between. This CDR3 spans 15 amino acids. Germline V gene lookup returns CDR1 SGDLS and CDR2 YYNGEE.

The chain joins TRBV27 to TRBJ1-4; 8 bases line up with TRBD1. Germline CDR1 MNHEY, CDR2 SMNVEV (reference sequence). V trimming: 5 bases; J trimming: 9 bases; junction bases outside the gene matches: 14. The CDR3 length is 16 residues. The CDR3 DNA follows: TGTGCCAGCAGTGCACACACACAGGGGGTCGAGAAAAAACTGTTTTTT. It is translated as CASSAHTQGVEKKLFF.

J is TRBJ2-5 and V is TRBV23-1, with 7 bases matching TRBD1. TRBV23-1 is reported as an ORF; its role is uncertain. This CDR3 has 18 residues. The J segment lost 5 bases and the V segment lost 0 bases, leaving 15 bases of the junction unmatched. The DNA for the CDR3 is TGCGCCAGCAGTCAATCGCTAGAGCGCAGGGGGAGTCGCGAGACCCAGTACTTC. This codes for CASSQSLERRGSRETQYF.

This clone was found once. The genes are TRBV18 and TRBJ2-3; D uncertain. The CDR3 contains 15 residues. Trimming took off 6 bases at V and 1 base at J, with 14 bases between the two ends. The germline V gene has CDR1 KGHSH and CDR2 LQKENI. As DNA, the CDR3 is TGTGCCAGCTCCTACGGTTCTTTGGGCACAGATACGCAGTATTTT. It is translated as CASSYGSLGTDTQYF. The whole variable domain, filled in from reference TRBV18 and TRBJ2-3, reads NAGVMQNPRHLVRRRGQEARLRCSPMKGHSHVYWYRQLPEEGLKFMVYLQKENIIDESGMPKERFSAEFPKEGPSILRIQQVVRGDSAAYFCASSYGSLGTDTQYFGPGTRLTVL.

The chain combines TRBV4-1 with TRBJ2-5; D possibly corresponds to TRBD2 (5 bases). The CDR3 is 16 amino acids. V was clipped by 6 bases and J by 2 bases, with 19 bases between them. Germline V gene data show CDR1 as MGHRA and CDR2 as YSYEKL. CDR3 coding DNA: TGCGCCAGCAGTCAGATTGACCCTAGCTTTCAAGAGACCCAGTACTTC. It is translated as CASSQIDPSFQETQYF.

The chain carries TRBV5-1 and TRBJ1-3; TRBD1 agrees at 9 bases. The V gene's germline CDR1 is SGHRS and CDR2 YFSETQ. The CDR3 length is 18 residues. V lost 4 bases to trimming and J lost 2 bases; unmatched junction nucleotides: 13. The CDR3 reads CASSLAGQGSSAGNTIYF. The CDR3 bases are TGCGCCAGCAGCCTCGCGGGACAGGGTTCGTCAGCTGGAAACACCATATATTTT.